The T cell receptor beta chain described here comes from a study of T cell responses to AZD1222 COVID-19 vaccine. Second doses that came at about 4 or about 12 weeks were put together. Study-wide results and limits: Reports indicate that nearly half of spike-specific TCRs are directed at unmutated variant regions. Baseline testing showed seropositivity in only a handful of AZD1222 recipients. The sample set comprised mostly white British donors with more females, and clonal diversity was possibly underestimated.

Assay: immunoSEQ multiplex PCR; the TCRdb copy retains only in-frame clones and omits some. The table lists just under 150,000 clones, approximately 90% of them singletons. As to this clone: The target antigen is unknown.

This receptor was identified in an adult who received the AZD1222 COVID-19 vaccine. Here the sequenced sample was peripheral blood, taken 28 days after the second AZD1222 dose.

Written as DNA, the CDR3 is TGTGCCAGCAGCTTAGTCGAGGGACAGGGCCCCGACGGGCAGTACTTC. It is translated as CASSLVEGQGPDGQYF. The V gene is TRBV11-2, the J gene TRBJ2-7; TRBD1 matches at 9 bases. The CDR3 runs to 16 residues. The V gene end was trimmed by 1 base and the J gene end by 9 bases; junction bases not matched to a gene: 13. Per the germline V gene, CDR1 is SGHAT and CDR2 is FQNNGV.